The 12 T cell receptor beta chains listed next were all sequenced from one sample in a study of cytomegalovirus exposure and HLA in healthy donors. It was with 60 Vbeta and 13 Jbeta primers that the PCR ran. The assay was immunoSEQ multiplex PCR, and TCRdb's table has in-frame clones only and misses some. Among some 190,000 clones, 70% to 80% were seen once, and the ten largest hold 1.5% to 2%. The specimen sequenced was PBMCs. The receptor set was obtained from a man aged 18 to 29 in good health and CMV-seronegative.

The gene calls are TRBV5-1 and TRBJ1-6; 10 bases agree with TRBD1. With V trimmed by 4 bases and J by 7 bases, 5 bases remained unmatched. Germline-derived CDR1 and CDR2 are SGHRS and YFSETQ. This CDR3 is built from 15 residues. The CDR3 here is CASSTRTGGNSPLHF. The CDR3 DNA sequence: TGCGCCAGCAGCACTCGGACAGGGGGAAATTCACCCCTCCACTTT.

The chain carries TRBV30 and TRBJ2-3; D is ambiguous. The CDR3 consists of 11 residues. The ends were cut back, 0 bases at V and 4 bases at J, with 2 bases in the middle. CDR1 and CDR2 from the germline V gene are GTSNPN and SVGIG (reference sequence). CDR3 amino acids: CAWSVSDTQYF. CDR3 in DNA: TGTGCCTGGAGTGTCTCAGATACGCAGTATTTT.

The rearrangement uses TRBV7-9 and TRBJ2-7; D is perhaps TRBD2 (6 bases). The CDR3 has 13 residues. V shed 7 bases and J shed 6 bases, with 16 bases lying between them. Germline V lookup: CDR1 SEHNR, CDR2 FQNEAQ (reference sequence). CDR3 bases: TGTGCCAGCACCTTGCCGACTAGTCGCGAGCAGTACTTC. Translated: CASTLPTSREQYF.

The chain carries TRBV5-1 and TRBJ1-3; D may be TRBD1 (6 bases). V dropped 0 bases and J dropped 4 bases, with 11 bases sitting between them. This CDR3 region has 15 residues. The V gene's germline CDR1 is SGHRS and CDR2 YFSETQ. The DNA of the CDR3 is TGCGCCAGCAGCTTGGCAGGGGCAGAGGGAAACACCATATATTTT. Translated: CASSLAGAEGNTIYF.

The CDR3 DNA reads TGTGCCAGCAGTGAAGCGAGCAGCAGGGGTAGCTCCTATAATTCACCCCTCCACTTT. This translates into CASSEASSRGSSYNSPLHF. The genes are TRBV2 and TRBJ1-6, with a possible D match to TRBD1 (6 bases). This CDR3 has 19 amino acids. Germline V gene lookup returns CDR1 SNHLY and CDR2 FYNNEI. Trimming took 0 bases from V and 0 from J, leaving 15 bases between them.

V and J are TRBV7-9 and TRBJ2-1; D is undetermined. Between the trimmed V and J ends, which lost 7 bases and 0 bases, there was a span of 16 bases. Germline V lookup: CDR1 SEHNR, CDR2 FQNEAQ (reference sequence). This CDR3 comprises 16 residues. The CDR3 bases are TGTGCCAGCACCCCCAGAGCGCCAAGCTCCTACAATGAGCAGTTCTTC. Translation: CASTPRAPSSYNEQFF.

The chain uses TRBV27 and TRBJ2-3; no firm D call. The germline CDR1 and CDR2 sequences are MNHEY and SMNVEV (reference sequence). The CDR3 sequence is 13 residues long. The V and J ends lost 10 bases and 3 bases respectively, with 14 bases between them. The CDR3, as DNA: TGTGCCACGAAGCTTATTTCGACAGATACGCAGTATTTT. The encoded protein is CATKLISTDTQYF.

The rearrangement uses TRBV9 and TRBJ2-2; TRBD1 agrees at 12 bases. The J segment lost 6 bases and the V segment lost 3 bases, leaving 6 bases of the junction unmatched. The CDR3 consists of 16 residues. Germline V gives CDR1 SGDLS, CDR2 YYNGEE. CDR3 sequence reads: CASSAGTGGAPGELFF. CDR3 DNA sequence: TGTGCCAGCAGCGCTGGGACAGGGGGCGCCCCCGGGGAGCTGTTTTTT. Using reference TRBV9 and TRBJ2-2 for the parts outside the CDR3, the full variable domain is DSGVTQTPKHLITATGQRVTLRCSPRSGDLSVYWYQQSLDQGLQFLIQYYNGEERAKGNILERFSAQQFPDLHSELNLSSLELGDSALYFCASSAGTGGAPGELFFGEGSRLTVL.

Remarks on this clone: Other nucleotide sequences from this sample produce the same CDR3. The rearrangement joins TRBV9 to TRBJ2-7; TRBD2 matches at 9 bases. The trim removed 0 bases at V and 2 bases at J, leaving 0 bases unmatched. The CDR3 has 14 residues. Looked up from germline, CDR1 is SGDLS and CDR2 is YYNGEE. CDR3 nucleotide sequence: TGTGCCAGCAGCGTAGGCGGGGGGGCCTACGAGCAGTACTTC. This codes for CASSVGGGAYEQYF.

This sequence joins TRBV5-1 and TRBJ1-5; D is possibly TRBD1 (5 bases). In germline, CDR1 is SGHRS, CDR2 YFSETQ. Trimming shortened V by 0 bases and J by 2 bases, and 6 bases separated the two germline ends. This CDR3 is 14 amino acids long. CDR3 in amino acids: CASSLEGGNQPQHF. CDR3 nucleotide sequence: TGCGCCAGCAGCTTGGAAGGGGGCAATCAGCCCCAGCATTTT. Based on the CDR3 plus reference TRBV5-1 and TRBJ1-5, the full variable domain is KAGVTQTPRYLIKTRGQQVTLSCSPISGHRSVSWYQQTPGQGLQFLFEYFSETQRNKGNFPGRFSGRQFSNSRSEMNVSTLELGDSALYLCASSLEGGNQPQHFGDGTRLSIL.

The rearrangement uses TRBV6-5 and TRBJ2-7, with 8 bases matching TRBD1. In germline, CDR1 is MNHEY, CDR2 SVGAGI. V trimming: 7 bases; J trimming: 5 bases; junction bases outside the gene matches: 10. The CDR3 is 14 amino acids. DNA of the CDR3: TGTGCCAGCAACCGACGGACAGGGTCCCACGAGCAGTACTTC. Encoded protein: CASNRRTGSHEQYF.

V is TRBV2 and J is TRBJ2-1; 10 bases line up with TRBD2. Germline CDR1 and CDR2: SNHLY and FYNNEI. CDR3 length: 15 amino acids. V was clipped by 6 bases and J by 2 bases; unmatched bases: 4. CDR3 nucleotides: TGTGCCAGCAGGCCCACTAGCGGGACCTACAATGAGCAGTTCTTC. Protein: CASRPTSGTYNEQFF.